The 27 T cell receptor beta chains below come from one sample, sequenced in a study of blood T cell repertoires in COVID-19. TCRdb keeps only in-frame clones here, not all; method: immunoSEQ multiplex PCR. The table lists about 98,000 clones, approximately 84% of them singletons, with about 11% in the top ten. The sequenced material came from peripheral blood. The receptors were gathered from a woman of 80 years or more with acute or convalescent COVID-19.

CDR3 residues: CASSYQATNYGYTF. CDR3 bases: TGTGCCAGCAGTTACCAGGCTACAAACTATGGCTACACCTTC. The V and J genes are TRBV6-5 and TRBJ1-2; D gene unclear. The V end was cut by 2 bases, the J end by 2 bases, with 9 bases between. This CDR3 is built from 14 residues. Germline-derived CDR1 and CDR2 are MNHEY and SVGAGI.

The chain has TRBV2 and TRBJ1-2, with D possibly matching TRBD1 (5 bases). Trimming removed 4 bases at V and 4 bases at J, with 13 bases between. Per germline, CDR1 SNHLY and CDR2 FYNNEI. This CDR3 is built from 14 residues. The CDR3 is CASSVLRGGYGYTF. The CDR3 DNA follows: TGTGCCAGCAGTGTGTTAAGGGGCGGCTATGGCTACACCTTC.

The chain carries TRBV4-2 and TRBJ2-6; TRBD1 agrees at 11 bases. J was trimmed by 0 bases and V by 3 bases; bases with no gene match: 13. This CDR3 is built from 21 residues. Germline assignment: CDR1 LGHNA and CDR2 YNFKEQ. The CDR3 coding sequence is TGTGCCAGCAGCCAGAGAACGGGTTGGACAGGGGGCGACTCTGGGGCCAACGTCCTGACTTTC. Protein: CASSQRTGWTGGDSGANVLTF.

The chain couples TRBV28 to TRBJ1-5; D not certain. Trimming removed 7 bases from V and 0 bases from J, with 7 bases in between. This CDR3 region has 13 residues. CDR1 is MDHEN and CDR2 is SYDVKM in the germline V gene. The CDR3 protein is CASTYSSNQPQHF. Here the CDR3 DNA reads TGTGCCAGCACGTACAGTAGCAATCAGCCCCAGCATTTT.

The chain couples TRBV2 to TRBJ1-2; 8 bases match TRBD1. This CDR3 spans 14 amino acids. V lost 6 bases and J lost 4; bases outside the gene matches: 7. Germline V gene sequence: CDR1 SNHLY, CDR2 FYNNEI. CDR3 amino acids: CASSADRGSYGYTF. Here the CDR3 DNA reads TGTGCCAGCAGCGCTGACAGGGGTTCCTATGGCTACACCTTC.

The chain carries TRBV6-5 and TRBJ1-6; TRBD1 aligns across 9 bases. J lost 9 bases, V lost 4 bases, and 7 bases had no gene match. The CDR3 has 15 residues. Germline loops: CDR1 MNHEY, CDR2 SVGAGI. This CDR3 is CASSSTDRGLSPLHF. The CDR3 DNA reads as TGTGCCAGCAGTTCAACGGACAGGGGACTTTCACCCCTCCACTTT.

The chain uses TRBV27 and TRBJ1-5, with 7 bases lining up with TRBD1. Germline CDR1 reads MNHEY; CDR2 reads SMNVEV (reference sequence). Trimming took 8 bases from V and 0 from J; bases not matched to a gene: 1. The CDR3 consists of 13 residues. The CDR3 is CASGTDSNQPQHF. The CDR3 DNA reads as TGTGCCAGCGGGACAGATAGCAATCAGCCCCAGCATTTT.

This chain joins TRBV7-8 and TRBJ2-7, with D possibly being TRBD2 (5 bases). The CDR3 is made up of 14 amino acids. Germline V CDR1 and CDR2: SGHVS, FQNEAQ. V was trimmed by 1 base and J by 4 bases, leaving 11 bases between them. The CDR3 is CASSLGVGKYEQYV. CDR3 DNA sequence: TGTGCCAGCAGCTTAGGTGTCGGGAAATACGAGCAGTACGTC.

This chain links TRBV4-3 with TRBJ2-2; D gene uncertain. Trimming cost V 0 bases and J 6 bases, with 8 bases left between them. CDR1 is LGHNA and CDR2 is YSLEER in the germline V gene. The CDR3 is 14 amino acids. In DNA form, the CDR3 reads TGCGCCAGCAGCCAAGATTGGGCGCCCGGGGAGCTGTTTTTT. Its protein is CASSQDWAPGELFF.

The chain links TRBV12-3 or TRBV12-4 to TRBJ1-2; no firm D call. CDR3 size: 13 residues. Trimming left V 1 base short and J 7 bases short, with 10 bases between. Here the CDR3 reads CASSLDQVRGYTF. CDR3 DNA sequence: TGTGCCAGCAGTTTAGACCAGGTTCGTGGCTACACCTTC.

CDR3 DNA sequence: TGTGCCAGCTCACCCCCCCCGGGGGGGTACGAGCAGTACTTC. Its protein is CASSPPPGGYEQYF. This chain links TRBV18 with TRBJ2-7; 8 nucleotides line up with TRBD2. V gave up 3 bases and J gave up 4 bases; unmatched junction bases: 5. CDR1 and CDR2 from the germline V gene are KGHSH and LQKENI. The CDR3 spans 14 residues. Together with reference TRBV18 and TRBJ2-7, the CDR3 gives the full variable domain: NAGVMQNPRHLVRRRGQEARLRCSPMKGHSHVYWYRQLPEEGLKFMVYLQKENIIDESGMPKERFSAEFPKEGPSILRIQQVVRGDSAAYFCASSPPPGGYEQYFGPGTRLTVT.

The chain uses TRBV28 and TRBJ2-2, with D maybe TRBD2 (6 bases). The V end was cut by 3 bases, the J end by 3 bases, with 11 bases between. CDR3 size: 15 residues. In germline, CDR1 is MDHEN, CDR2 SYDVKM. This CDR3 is CASSFGGTDTGELFF. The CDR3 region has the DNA TGTGCCAGCAGTTTTGGGGGGACGGACACCGGGGAGCTGTTTTTT.

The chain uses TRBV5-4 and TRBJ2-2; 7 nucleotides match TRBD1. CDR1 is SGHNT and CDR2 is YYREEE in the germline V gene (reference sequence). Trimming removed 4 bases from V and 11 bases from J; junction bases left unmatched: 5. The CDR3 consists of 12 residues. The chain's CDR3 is CASSPVGGELFF. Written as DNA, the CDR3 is TGTGCCAGCAGCCCCGTAGGGGGCGAGCTGTTTTTT.

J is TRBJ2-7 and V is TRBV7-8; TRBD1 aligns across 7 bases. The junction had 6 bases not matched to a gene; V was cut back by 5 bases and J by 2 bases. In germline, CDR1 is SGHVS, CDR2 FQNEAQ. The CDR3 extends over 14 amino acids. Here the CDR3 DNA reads TGTGCCAGCAGCCTAGGGCAGGGGGCCTACGAGCAGTACTTC. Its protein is CASSLGQGAYEQYF.

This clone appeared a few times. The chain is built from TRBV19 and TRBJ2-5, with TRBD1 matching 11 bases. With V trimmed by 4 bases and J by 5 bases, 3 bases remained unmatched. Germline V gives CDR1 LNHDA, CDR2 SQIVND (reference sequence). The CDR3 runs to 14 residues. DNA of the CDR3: TGTGCCAGTAGTAGGACAGGGGGCCGGGAGACCCAGTACTTC. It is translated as CASSRTGGRETQYF.

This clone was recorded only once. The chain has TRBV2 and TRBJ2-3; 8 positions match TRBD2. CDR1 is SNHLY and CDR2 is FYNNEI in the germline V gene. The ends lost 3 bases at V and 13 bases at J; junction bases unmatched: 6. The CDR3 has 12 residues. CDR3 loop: CASSDQGRGEYF. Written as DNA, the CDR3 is TGTGCCAGCAGTGATCAGGGGCGGGGGGAGTATTTT.

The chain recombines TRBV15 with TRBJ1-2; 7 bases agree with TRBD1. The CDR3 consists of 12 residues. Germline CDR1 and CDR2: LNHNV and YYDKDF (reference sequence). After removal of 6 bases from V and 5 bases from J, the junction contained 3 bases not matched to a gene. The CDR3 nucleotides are TGTGCCACCAGTAGGACAGGTTATGGCTACACCTTC. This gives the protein CATSRTGYGYTF. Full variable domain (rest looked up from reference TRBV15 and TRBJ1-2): DAMVIQNPRYQVTQFGKPVTLSCSQTLNHNVMYWYQQKSSQAPKLLFHYYDKDFNNEADTPDNFQSRRPNTSFCFLDIRSPGLGDTAMYLCATSRTGYGYTFGSGTRLTVV.

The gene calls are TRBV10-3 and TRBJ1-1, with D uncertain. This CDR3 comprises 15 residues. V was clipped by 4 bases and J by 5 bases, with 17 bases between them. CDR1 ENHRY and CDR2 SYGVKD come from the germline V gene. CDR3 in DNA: TGTGCCATCAGTGCGAGGACCCTTGGGAGGACTGAAGCTTTCTTT. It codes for CAISARTLGRTEAFF.

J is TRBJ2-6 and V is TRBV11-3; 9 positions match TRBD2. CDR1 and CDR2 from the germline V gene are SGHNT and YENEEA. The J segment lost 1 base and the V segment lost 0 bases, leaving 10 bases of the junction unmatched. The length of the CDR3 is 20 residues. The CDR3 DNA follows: TGTGCCAGCAGCTTAGAGACTAGCGGAGTCCATGTATCTGGGGCCAACGTCCTGACTTTC. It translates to CASSLETSGVHVSGANVLTF. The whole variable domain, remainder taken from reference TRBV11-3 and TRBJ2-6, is EAGVVQSPRYKIIEKKQPVAFWCNPISGHNTLYWYLQNLGQGPELLIRYENEEAVDDSQLPKDRFSAERLKGVDSTLKIQPAELGDSAVYLCASSLETSGVHVSGANVLTFGAGSRLTVL.

The CDR3 sequence: CASSLAGQGANRTEAFF. The CDR3, as DNA: TGCGCCAGCAGCTTGGCGGGACAGGGGGCCAACCGCACTGAAGCTTTCTTT. This chain links TRBV5-1 with TRBJ1-1, with 12 bases that match TRBD1. Germline CDR1 SGHRS, CDR2 YFSETQ. This CDR3 spans 17 amino acids. With 0 bases clipped from V and 4 bases from J, the junction kept 7 bases outside the gene matches.

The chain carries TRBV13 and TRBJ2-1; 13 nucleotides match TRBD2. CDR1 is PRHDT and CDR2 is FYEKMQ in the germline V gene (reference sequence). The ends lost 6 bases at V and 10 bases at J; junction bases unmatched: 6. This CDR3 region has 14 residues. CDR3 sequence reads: CASRFPGLAGEQFF. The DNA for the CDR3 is TGTGCCAGCAGATTCCCGGGACTAGCGGGGGAGCAGTTCTTC.

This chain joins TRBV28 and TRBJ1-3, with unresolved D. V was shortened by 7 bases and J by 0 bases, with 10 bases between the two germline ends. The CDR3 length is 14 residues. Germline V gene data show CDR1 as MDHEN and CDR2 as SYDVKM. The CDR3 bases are TGTGCCAGCACTCCGACACACTCTGGAAACACCATATATTTT. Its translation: CASTPTHSGNTIYF. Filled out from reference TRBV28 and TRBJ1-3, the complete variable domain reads DVKVTQSSRYLVKRTGEKVFLECVQDMDHENMFWYRQDPGLGLRLIYFSYDVKMKEKGDIPEGYSVSREKKERFSLILESASTNQTSMYLCASTPTHSGNTIYFGEGSWLTVV.

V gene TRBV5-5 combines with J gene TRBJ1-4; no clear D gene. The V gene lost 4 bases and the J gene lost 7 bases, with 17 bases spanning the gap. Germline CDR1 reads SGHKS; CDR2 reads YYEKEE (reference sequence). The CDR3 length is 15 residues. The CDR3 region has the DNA TGTGCCAGCAGCCTAAAAAACGAGGGTGGTGAAAAACTGTTTTTT. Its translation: CASSLKNEGGEKLFF.

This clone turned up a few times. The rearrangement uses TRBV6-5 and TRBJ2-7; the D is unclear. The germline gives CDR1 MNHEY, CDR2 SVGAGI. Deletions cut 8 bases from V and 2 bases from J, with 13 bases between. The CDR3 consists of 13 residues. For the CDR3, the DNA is TGTGCCAGCGGTTCAGGCTCAACCTACGAGCAGTACTTC. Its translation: CASGSGSTYEQYF.

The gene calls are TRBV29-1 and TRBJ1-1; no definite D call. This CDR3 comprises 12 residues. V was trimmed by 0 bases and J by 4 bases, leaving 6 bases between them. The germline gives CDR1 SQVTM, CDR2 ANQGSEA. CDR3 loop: CSVEDPGTEAFF. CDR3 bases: TGCAGCGTTGAAGATCCGGGCACTGAAGCTTTCTTT.

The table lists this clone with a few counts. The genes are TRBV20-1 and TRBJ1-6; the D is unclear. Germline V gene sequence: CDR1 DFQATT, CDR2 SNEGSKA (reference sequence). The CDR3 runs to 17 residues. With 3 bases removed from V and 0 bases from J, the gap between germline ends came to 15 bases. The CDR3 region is CSASLAQTTSYNSPLHF. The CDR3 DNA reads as TGCAGTGCTAGTTTAGCCCAGACGACCTCCTATAATTCACCCCTCCACTTT.

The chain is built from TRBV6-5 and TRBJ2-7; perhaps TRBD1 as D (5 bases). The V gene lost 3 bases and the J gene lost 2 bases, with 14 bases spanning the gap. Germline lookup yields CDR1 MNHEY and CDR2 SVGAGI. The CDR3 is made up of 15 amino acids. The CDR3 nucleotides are TGTGCCAGCAGTTATAAGGACACAGTCCCCTACGAGCAGTACTTC. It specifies CASSYKDTVPYEQYF.